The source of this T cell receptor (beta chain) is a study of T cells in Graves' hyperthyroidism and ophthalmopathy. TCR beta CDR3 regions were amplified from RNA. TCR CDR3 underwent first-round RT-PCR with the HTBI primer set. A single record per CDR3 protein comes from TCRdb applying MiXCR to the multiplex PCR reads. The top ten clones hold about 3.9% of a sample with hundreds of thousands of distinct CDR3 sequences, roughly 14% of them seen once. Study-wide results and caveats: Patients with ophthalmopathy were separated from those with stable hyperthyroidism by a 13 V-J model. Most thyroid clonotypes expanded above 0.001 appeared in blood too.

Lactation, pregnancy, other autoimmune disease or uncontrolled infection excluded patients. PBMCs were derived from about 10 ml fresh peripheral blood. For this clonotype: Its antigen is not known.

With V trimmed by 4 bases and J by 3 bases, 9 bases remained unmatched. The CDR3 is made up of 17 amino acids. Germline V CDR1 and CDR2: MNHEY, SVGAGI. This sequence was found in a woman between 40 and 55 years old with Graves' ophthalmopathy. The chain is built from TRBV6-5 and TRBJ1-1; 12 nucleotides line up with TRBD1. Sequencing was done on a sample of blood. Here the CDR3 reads CASSSRDRGLGDTEAFF. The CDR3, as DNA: TGTGCCAGCAGTTCCCGGGACAGGGGGCTAGGGGACACTGAAGCTTTCTTT.